Listed below are T cell receptor beta chains from one sample, sequenced in a study of T-cell memory formation after mild COVID-19. TCRdb redid the calling of the 5' RACE reads with MiXCR, one entry per CDR3 protein. The sample records 530,000 or so distinct CDR3 sequences, roughly a sixth being singletons. Sequenced input: PBMCs or a T cell subset sorted from them (not recorded which). Receptor source: an adult woman who had mild COVID-19 (a few samples of this study predate the infection). Cell type and time point are not known. The CDR3 runs from the conserved cysteine through the conserved F or W. Each record gives: D gene, clone size, J gene, V gene, CDR3 length, CDR3 protein, CDR3 DNA. A D gene is named only where the DNA matches it firmly. Clone size is shown for a subset of rows, as once, few, many or a class of expanded clone.

TRBD2 . TRBJ2-1 TRBV7-2 17 CASSFPERDKGNSEQFF TGTGCCAGCAGCTTCCCGGAGCGGGATAAGGGTAATTCTGAGCAGTTCTTC
TRBD1 . TRBJ1-2 TRBV7-9 17 CASRRPGQGDTNYGYTF TGTGCCAGCAGGCGGCCGGGACAGGGGGACACTAACTATGGCTACACCTTC
. few TRBJ2-1 TRBV9 15 CASSVGTLSYNEQFF TGTGCCAGCAGCGTAGGGACTCTCTCCTACAATGAGCAGTTCTTC
TRBD2 . TRBJ2-3 TRBV6-5 17 CASSYSALAGGTDTQYF TGTGCCAGCAGTTACTCGGCACTAGCGGGAGGCACAGATACGCAGTATTTT
. . TRBJ2-3 TRBV20-1 15 CSAIQGGLSTDTQYF TGCAGTGCTATACAAGGCGGGCTAAGCACAGATACGCAGTATTTT
. . TRBJ2-7 TRBV7-8 17 CASSQDIRGRSDYEQYF TGTGCCAGCAGCCAAGACATACGGGGGAGATCAGACTACGAGCAGTACTTC
. . TRBJ2-7 TRBV19 14 CASSGRDSRYEQYF TGTGCCAGTAGTGGCCGGGACTCGCGTTACGAGCAGTACTTC
TRBD1 many TRBJ2-1 TRBV6-4 15 CASSPGTGDWDEQFF TGTGCCAGCAGTCCGGGGACAGGGGATTGGGATGAGCAGTTCTTC
. . TRBJ1-4 TRBV2 16 CASRPGLGHLNEKLFF TGTGCCAGCAGACCGGGATTAGGACACCTTAATGAAAAACTGTTTTTT
. . TRBJ2-7 TRBV5-1 14 CASSSADTSYEQYF TGCGCCAGCAGCTCCGCGGACACTTCCTACGAGCAGTACTTC
. . TRBJ2-2 TRBV4-3 17 CASSQIPGTVNTGELFF TGCGCCAGCAGCCAAATACCTGGGACGGTCAACACCGGGGAGCTGTTTTTT
TRBD1 many TRBJ2-1 TRBV20-1 14 CSARDGQGADEQFF TGCAGTGCTAGAGACGGACAGGGGGCCGATGAGCAGTTCTTC
. . TRBJ2-3 TRBV24-1 14 CATSARVVTDTQYF TGTGCCACCAGTGCGAGGGTTGTCACAGATACGCAGTATTTT
TRBD1 . TRBJ2-3 TRBV12-3/TRBV12-4 14 CASGEDRGADTQYF TGTGCCAGCGGAGAAGACAGGGGCGCAGATACGCAGTATTTT
. many TRBJ2-3 TRBV7-2 13 CASSFAATDTQYF TGTGCCAGCAGCTTTGCAGCCACAGATACGCAGTATTTT
. . TRBJ1-1 TRBV6-2/TRBV6-3 14 CASSYFQLNTEAFF TGTGCCAGCAGTTACTTCCAACTGAACACTGAAGCTTTCTTT
. few TRBJ2-5 TRBV9 18 CASSVRGLPRGQQETQYF TGTGCCAGCAGCGTAAGGGGTCTTCCCCGGGGGCAGCAAGAGACCCAGTACTTC
. few TRBJ1-2 TRBV12-3/TRBV12-4 13 CASTPGFNYGYTF TGTGCCAGCACCCCGGGCTTTAACTATGGCTACACCTTC
. . TRBJ2-1 TRBV27 15 CASSLMASVYNEQFF TGTGCCAGCAGTTTAATGGCTTCGGTCTACAATGAGCAGTTCTTC
. many TRBJ2-1 TRBV5-4 13 CASSLDRGSGEFF TGTGCCAGCAGCTTGGACCGAGGTTCCGGGGAGTTCTTC
. . TRBJ1-2 TRBV2 14 CASNPGQSDYGYTF TGTGCCAGCAACCCCGGGCAGTCGGACTATGGCTACACCTTC
. . TRBJ2-1 TRBV18 15 CASSPGKGLGNEQFF TGTGCCAGCTCGCCGGGGAAGGGGTTGGGCAATGAGCAGTTCTTC
. . TRBJ2-1 TRBV20-1 15 CSASLETYRRSEQFF TGCAGTGCTAGTCTGGAGACTTACCGTAGGAGCGAGCAGTTCTTC
. few TRBJ2-5 TRBV15 15 CATSRDRASRETQYF TGTGCCACCAGCAGAGATCGGGCCTCTCGGGAGACCCAGTACTTC
TRBD1 few TRBJ1-1 TRBV12-3/TRBV12-4 17 CASSKSDRGFGNTEAFF TGTGCCAGCAGTAAAAGTGACAGGGGATTTGGGAACACTGAAGCTTTCTTT
. few TRBJ2-7 TRBV7-3 14 CASSPSGLWDEQYF TGTGCCAGCAGCCCGTCGGGACTCTGGGACGAGCAGTACTTC
TRBD1 . TRBJ1-6 TRBV27 14 CASRKTGLSSPLHF TGTGCCAGCAGAAAGACAGGGCTGAGCTCACCCCTCCACTTT
. few TRBJ1-2 TRBV6-6 15 CASTLSPGVLDGYTF TGTGCCAGCACTCTATCGCCAGGGGTGTTAGATGGCTACACCTTC
. . TRBJ2-2 TRBV4-1 16 CASSPRTIGDTGELFF TGCGCCAGCAGCCCCCGAACGATAGGGGACACCGGGGAGCTGTTTTTT
TRBD2 few TRBJ2-5 TRBV20-1 15 CSARGVAGDQETQYF TGCAGTGCTAGAGGAGTAGCGGGGGACCAAGAGACCCAGTACTTC
. . TRBJ2-7 TRBV12-3/TRBV12-4 13 CASSPPGRREQYF TGTGCCAGCAGCCCCCCCGGCCGTAGGGAGCAGTACTTC
. . TRBJ2-7 TRBV6-2/TRBV6-3 15 CASSALAGWSYEQYF TGTGCCAGCAGTGCACTAGCCGGGTGGTCCTACGAGCAGTACTTC
TRBD2 . TRBJ2-5 TRBV7-3 15 CASSHKRGGWETQYF TGTGCCAGCAGCCACAAGCGGGGGGGCTGGGAGACCCAGTACTTC
. few TRBJ1-1 TRBV6-2/TRBV6-3 15 CASRTLQGSKGEAFF TGTGCCAGCAGAACCTTACAAGGCAGTAAGGGTGAAGCTTTCTTT
. many TRBJ2-3 TRBV4-1 20 CASSQATFGQGFPSTDTQYF TGCGCCAGCAGCCAAGCCACCTTCGGGCAGGGGTTCCCTAGCACAGATACGCAGTATTTT
. . TRBJ1-1 TRBV13 11 CASSLRQEAFF TGTGCCAGCAGCTTAAGGCAGGAAGCTTTCTTT
TRBD1 many TRBJ2-1 TRBV12-3/TRBV12-4 15 CASTRPGQIYNEQFF TGTGCCAGCACCCGGCCGGGACAGATCTACAATGAGCAGTTCTTC
. . TRBJ1-6 TRBV25-1 16 CASSESEALRNSPLHF TGTGCCAGCAGTGAGTCGGAAGCCCTTAGGAATTCACCCCTCCACTTT
. few TRBJ1-1 TRBV9 14 CASSVLEGDTEAFF TGTGCCAGCAGCGTCCTTGAGGGGGACACTGAAGCTTTCTTT
. few TRBJ1-5 TRBV4-1 16 CASSQAVGSPNQPQHF TGCGCCAGCAGCCAAGCGGTGGGAAGTCCTAATCAGCCCCAGCATTTT
TRBD1 . TRBJ1-3 TRBV7-9 15 CASSLSTGAGNTIYF TGTGCCAGCAGCTTATCGACAGGGGCTGGAAACACCATATATTTT
. many TRBJ1-1 TRBV5-1 17 CASSLSGRSVGGTEAFF TGCGCCAGCAGCTTATCTGGGAGGTCCGTGGGAGGCACTGAAGCTTTCTTT
TRBD1 . TRBJ1-5 TRBV20-1 18 CSVTGGLNRGLSNQPQHF TGCAGTGTTACTGGGGGGTTGAACAGGGGTCTAAGCAATCAGCCCCAGCATTTT
. few TRBJ1-6 TRBV12-3/TRBV12-4 15 CASSSRGWNNSPLHF TGTGCCAGCAGTTCCCGCGGCTGGAATAATTCACCCCTCCACTTT
TRBD2 few TRBJ2-3 TRBV12-3/TRBV12-4 17 CASSFPGLAGGTDTQYF TGTGCCAGCAGTTTTCCAGGACTAGCGGGGGGTACGGATACGCAGTATTTT
TRBD1 . TRBJ1-4 TRBV11-2 17 CASSLAPPGTVVEKLFF TGTGCCAGCAGCTTAGCACCCCCCGGGACAGTCGTTGAAAAACTGTTTTTT
. few TRBJ2-7 TRBV18 13 CASSPEQGREQYF TGTGCCAGCTCACCGGAGCAGGGTAGAGAGCAGTACTTC
TRBD1 . TRBJ2-1 TRBV29-1 16 CSVEELDRYIHNEQFF TGCAGCGTTGAAGAGCTGGACAGGTACATCCACAATGAGCAGTTCTTC
. . TRBJ1-1 TRBV15 15 CATSREARGSSEAFF TGTGCCACCAGCAGAGAGGCTCGGGGTTCATCTGAAGCTTTCTTT
TRBD2 . TRBJ2-3 TRBV15 17 CATSLSGRAFSSDTQYF TGTGCCACTTCCCTTAGCGGGAGGGCCTTCAGTTCAGATACGCAGTATTTT
TRBD1 few TRBJ2-4 TRBV5-1 13 CASSSGQRGIQYF TGCGCCAGCAGCTCGGGACAGCGTGGGATTCAGTACTTC
. . TRBJ1-6 TRBV7-6 12 CASSLLRSPLHF TGTGCCAGCAGCTTACTCCGATCACCCCTCCACTTT
TRBD1 . TRBJ1-2 TRBV5-1 13 CASSRTGLEGYTF TGCGCCAGCAGCAGGACAGGGCTCGAGGGCTACACCTTC
. few TRBJ1-1 TRBV15 14 CATSRDWGGTEAFF TGTGCCACCAGCAGAGATTGGGGGGGCACTGAAGCTTTCTTT
. few TRBJ1-2 TRBV11-3 18 CASSLDVGLGQANYGYTF TGTGCCAGCAGCTTAGATGTTGGGCTGGGACAAGCAAACTATGGCTACACCTTC
TRBD2 . TRBJ2-3 TRBV5-1 16 CASSLGSGFLLDTQYF TGCGCCAGCAGCTTGGGTAGCGGGTTTTTATTAGATACGCAGTATTTT
TRBD1 . TRBJ2-7 TRBV12-3/TRBV12-4 14 CASSGGQGGHEQYF TGTGCCAGCAGCGGCGGACAGGGAGGACACGAGCAGTACTTC